The source of this T cell receptor (beta chain) is a study of cytomegalovirus exposure and HLA in healthy donors (dated by TCRdb to 2016 to 2017). The study in broad terms: An earlier analysis of approximately 550 of the donors reported 250 to 300 Gb of sequence data and some 100 million unique TCR beta sequences from some 180 million T cells. An early release covering 550 to 650 HLA-typed donors comprised roughly 300 gigabases of sequencing data and around 80 million unique TCR sequences. Typing coverage differed by locus: A, B, C, DRB1 and DQB1 were typed in roughly 629-630 donors, DQA1 in roughly 510, DPA1 in around 600, and DPB1 in 472. The study was designed to test whether signatures of past pathogen exposure could be identified by cataloging public T cell receptors. The later analysis used no new phenotypic data to find candidate immune exposures, relying instead on TCR beta sequences and their occurrence across donors. Donor age, sex, ethnicity and CMV serostatus were compiled together with the repertoire data. Genome-wide SNP genotypes for about three fifths of the roughly 670 donors were used in a later genetic analysis, which treated that subset as a discovery cohort. Class I and class II HLA loci were covered by the typing at four-digit resolution. Because of strong linkage in the cohort, five DR-DQ haplotypes were treated as single units for association and clustering. Among 300 to 500 genotyped donors of the cohort, an average of around 250,000 unique TCR beta nucleotide sequences was sequenced per donor, of which about 18% were non-productive. Along with the approximately 600-subject first cohort, a separate validation cohort of over a hundred different subjects was used. The genetic ancestry cluster associated with self-reported Caucasian donors included roughly 84% of the roughly 390 genotyped donors. To study patterns of TCR occurrence, a later analysis re-analyzed previously published TCR beta repertoires from just over 650 donors and added high-resolution HLA genotyping. The study combined high-throughput TCR immunosequencing, statistical association of individual TCRs with disease status, and machine learning to predict cytomegalovirus infection status. To decide whether each TCR beta V gene segment behaved as functional or pseudogenic, an earlier analysis of some 570 of the donors relied on high-throughput TCR beta sequencing. The study profiled the T cell repertoires of hundreds of subjects by immunosequencing and related them to cytomegalovirus serostatus. All discovery cohort repertoires had been generated using a single sequencing platform.

The paper's findings and limits, for the study overall: Fewer than 20 rarely observed V segments, including chromosome 9 orphons, were excluded from the earlier analysis of a few hundred of the donors because counts were too low. The authors suggested that the approach could potentially be generalized to other disease states and immunological phenotypes. Presence/absence analyses assumed roughly uniform sequencing depth across donors, an assumption that may not hold. An earlier analysis of 587 of the donors showed that most TCR beta V segments appeared in productive rearrangements either about 90% or about 30% of the time, which broadly matched IMGT annotations. The cohort was sequenced for TCR beta chains only, and without alpha or paired-chain data the features that could be detected were limited. Compared with equally common non-associated chains, HLA-associated TCR beta chains in a later analysis were more clonally expanded and had lower generation probabilities. While some public TCRs were present in many individuals, most TCR sequences turned up only very rarely across donors. A further reported finding was that TCR beta sequences accurately predicted the HLA-A and HLA-B alleles for most subjects in the first cohort. Three of the identified cytomegalovirus-associated TCR beta chains were confirmed in vitro to be specific for cytomegalovirus antigens. Immune exposure information for the cohort was limited to CMV serostatus. In a later analysis, about 16,000 TCR beta sequences were associated with specific HLA alleles at a false discovery rate of 0.05. Because HLA typing was unavailable for some donors at each locus, only the typed subset was used in association tests. According to a later analysis, parvovirus B19, influenza, CMV and Epstein-Barr virus appeared linked to several top co-occurrence clusters. A later analysis found that TCR association rates varied across HLA loci, with DRB1 alleles showing the most associated TCRs and HLA-C alleles the fewest. The study gave a list of some 150 TCR beta chains associated with cytomegalovirus. Correlated functional status among segregating V segments might be attributable to linkage disequilibrium, but an unknown experimental factor could not be ruled out. In a later genetic analysis, fewer N-insertions in productive TCRs were reported among donors in an Asian-associated ancestry cluster than the 666-donor mean. A cluster of highly shared sequence variants was judged likely to be a technical artifact of the sequencing pipeline. V-gene and J-gene trimming of TCR beta chains was associated with a missense DCLRE1C variant in a later genetic analysis, and the association was replicated in an independent cohort. The classifier was reported to diagnose cytomegalovirus status with high specificity and sensitivity in both the original cohort and the validation cohort. Assigning TCR associations to individual alleles was difficult when HLA alleles, especially DR and DQ, strongly co-occurred. In a later analysis, most CMV-associated TCR beta chains were found to appear HLA-restricted, with HLA associations seemingly driven largely by CMV exposure.

The cohort was made up of hundreds of healthy bone marrow donors. Cohort members were all nominally healthy when sampled, although unrecorded immune exposures were likely present. The donor was CMV seronegative and was included in the group of approximately 350 seronegative cohort members. Each donor provided a peripheral blood sample, and peripheral blood mononuclear cells were used for TCR beta sequencing. Genomic DNA was extracted from the blood cell samples with the Qiagen DNeasy Blood Extraction Kit. Points on this clone: Its antigen remains undetermined.

Receptors were amplified or captured by the immunoSEQ multiplex PCR assay. For the multiplex PCR, a mixture combining 60 forward primers for TCR Vbeta segments and 13 reverse primers for TCR Jbeta segments was used. The CDR3 region of rearranged TCR beta genes was amplified from genomic DNA with a multiplex PCR assay. The amplified TCR beta libraries were sequenced on the Illumina HiSeq System as 87-base-pair reads. Processing in the source paper ran as follows. A later analysis counted some 80 million unique TCR beta chains across the 690 or so repertoires, and 9.5 million to 11 million of these chains were shared by at least two donors. Raw reads were error-corrected and collapsed into unique sequences with a nearest-neighbor algorithm that merged closely related sequences to remove PCR and sequencing errors. V, D and J gene segments were assigned by aligning CDR3 sequences to IMGT reference sequences. For a sequence to be retained, a match of at least six nucleotides to both a V gene segment and a J gene segment was required. A rearrangement was called productive if the CDR3 had no stop codons and remained in frame with V and J, and every other rearrangement was called non-productive. CDR3 was defined according to IMGT convention as the region running from the second conserved V-encoded cysteine to the conserved J-encoded phenylalanine. The earlier analysis of fewer than 700 of the donors excluded sequences that lacked an unambiguous match to a single V gene segment. An earlier analysis of fewer than 650 of the donors classified V segments as functional when productive rearrangements were above 56.7% and as segregating when the standard deviation between donors was above 5%. A statistical classification framework was built to diagnose cytomegalovirus status from the catalog of TCR beta chain sequences. In a later analysis, V and J genes were assigned by comparing TCR nucleotide sequences against IMGT/GENE-DB human TR gene sequences. A later analysis assigned CDR3 sequences and most-parsimonious VDJ recombination scenarios with the TCRdist pipeline. A later analysis defined each TCR beta chain by its CDR3 amino acid sequence plus V-gene family, and excluded reads lacking a unique V-gene family. To address suspected cross-contamination and a sequencing artifact, a later analysis removed several hundred highly shared, low-generation-probability nucleotide sequences. In a later analysis, a clonal expansion index for each public chain was calculated from normalized within-repertoire ranks of inferred template counts. In a later analysis, generation probabilities were computed using a VDJ recombination model fitted to out-of-frame rearrangements, and the results were checked against IGoR. In a later analysis, TCR-TCR, TCR-HLA and TCR-CMV co-occurrence was scored with hypergeometric tests, and a repertoire-size bias correction was applied to TCR pairs. In a later analysis, false discovery rates were estimated by permuting HLA or CMV assignments 20 times. In a later analysis, co-occurring TCRs were grouped using DBSCAN, and TCRdist sequence similarity was added for clustering within HLA-allele-positive subsets. Repertoires with fewer than 30,000 or more than 120,000 public chains, plus five repertoires with anomalous nucleotide sharing, were excluded from co-occurrence clustering. The clones in this table, taken by TCRdb from immuneACCESS, are in-frame only. Not every clone is retained; where verified, under half of the shortfall comes from an unresolved V gene, and the cause of the rest is unknown. That table gives V, J and clone size, and the DNA gave D and trimming. The table kept for this sample lists under 50,000 clones. Jointly, the top ten make up 17% of the sample.

The sequencing sample was made of PBMCs. This sequence was found in a male donor in good health and CMV-seronegative.

The CDR3 sequence is CASSAGTGGINTIYF. The nucleotide sequence reads TGTGCCAGCAGCGCCGGGACAGGGGGCATAAACACCATATATTTT. Recombination connected TRBV7-9 to TRBJ1-3, and TRBD1 aligns with 12 junction nucleotides. The CDR3 runs 15 residues from the cysteine to the phenylalanine. The retained sequence is limited to the CDR3, 45 bases, with the frame set at the first base. In the germline V gene (reference sequence), CDR1 corresponds to SEHNR and CDR2 to FQNEAQ. Germline trimming amounts to 5 bases on V and 6 bases on J, with 5 as the count of junction bases outside the gene matches.